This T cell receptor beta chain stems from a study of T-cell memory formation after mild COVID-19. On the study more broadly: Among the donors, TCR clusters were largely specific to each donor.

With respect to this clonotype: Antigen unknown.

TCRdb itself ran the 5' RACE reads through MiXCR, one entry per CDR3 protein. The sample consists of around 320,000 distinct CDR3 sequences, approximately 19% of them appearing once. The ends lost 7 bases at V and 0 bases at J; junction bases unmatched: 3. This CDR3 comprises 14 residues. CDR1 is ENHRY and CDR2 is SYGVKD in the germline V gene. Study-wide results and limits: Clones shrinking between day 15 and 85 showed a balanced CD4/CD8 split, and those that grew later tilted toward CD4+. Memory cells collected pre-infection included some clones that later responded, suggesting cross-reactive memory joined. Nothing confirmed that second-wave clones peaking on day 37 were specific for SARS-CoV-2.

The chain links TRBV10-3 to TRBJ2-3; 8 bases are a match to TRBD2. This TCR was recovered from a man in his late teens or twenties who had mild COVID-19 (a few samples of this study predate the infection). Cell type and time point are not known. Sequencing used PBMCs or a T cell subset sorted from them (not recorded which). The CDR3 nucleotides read TGTGCCATCAAAAGCGGGGGTAGCACAGATACGCAGTATTTT. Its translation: CAIKSGGSTDTQYF.